Each of the 10 T cell receptor beta chains below was sequenced from the same sample in a study of STAT3 mutations in large granular lymphocyte leukemia. Study-wide points: Every T-LGLL patient had at least one immunodominant TCRbeta clonotype.

Their antigens are not known. The method was immunoSEQ multiplex PCR; TCRdb's version includes in-frame clones alone and lacks a portion of them. This sample yields some 2,000 clones, of which approximately 61% are seen a single time; roughly 80% belongs to the top ten. Input material: peripheral blood mononuclear cells. The receptors come from a man in his fifties or sixties with T-cell large granular lymphocyte leukemia. Some clones in this sample may be carry-over from other donors' samples.

V is TRBV5-4 and J is TRBJ1-1; unclear D gene. The ends were cut back, 0 bases at V and 1 base at J, with 4 bases in the middle. Looked up from germline, CDR1 is SGHNT and CDR2 is YYREEE (reference sequence). The CDR3 totals 13 residues. Written as DNA, the CDR3 is TGTGCCAGCAGCTTGGTACCGAACACTGAAGCTTTCTTT. Translation gives CASSLVPNTEAFF.

V and J are TRBV4-2 and TRBJ1-1, with D maybe TRBD1 (5 bases). This CDR3 is 14 amino acids long. Germline CDR1 and CDR2: LGHNA and YNFKEQ. Between the trimmed V and J ends, which lost 4 bases and 4 bases, there was a span of 13 bases. Written as DNA, the CDR3 is TGTGCCAGCAGCCCTGACCTTGGGGCCACTGAAGCTTTCTTT. Translated: CASSPDLGATEAFF.

This clone appeared a few times. This rearrangement joins TRBV10-3 to TRBJ2-4; 8 bases align to TRBD1. This CDR3 has 14 amino acids. V trimming: 6 bases; J trimming: 2 bases; junction bases outside the gene matches: 3. Germline loops: CDR1 ENHRY, CDR2 SYGVKD. CDR3 DNA sequence: TGTGCCATCAGCGACAGGGGAACCAAAAACATTCAGTACTTC. Protein: CAISDRGTKNIQYF.

J is TRBJ1-2 and V is TRBV5-1; no reliable D call. The CDR3 covers 12 residues. Germline V gene sequence: CDR1 SGHRS, CDR2 YFSETQ. Trimming left V 0 bases short and J 6 bases short, with 6 bases between. The CDR3 nucleotides are TGCGCCAGCAGCTTGGGACGCGATGGCTACACCTTC. Its translation is CASSLGRDGYTF. Supplemented by reference TRBV5-1 and TRBJ1-2, the full variable domain reads KAGVTQTPRYLIKTRGQQVTLSCSPISGHRSVSWYQQTPGQGLQFLFEYFSETQRNKGNFPGRFSGRQFSNSRSEMNVSTLELGDSALYLCASSLGRDGYTFGSGTRLTVV.

The chain has TRBV23-1 and TRBJ1-2; D unclear. TRBV23-1 is an ORF; its function is uncertain. The CDR3 is 12 amino acids. Trimming shortened V by 5 bases and J by 0 bases, and 4 bases separated the two germline ends. The CDR3 bases are TGCGCCAGCAGTGGATCTAACTATGGCTACACCTTC. Its protein product is CASSGSNYGYTF.

The chain is built from TRBV5-6 and TRBJ1-1; possible D gene TRBD1, 6 bases. Germline V gene data show CDR1 as SGHDT and CDR2 as YYEEEE. CDR3 length: 16 amino acids. V lost 4 bases to trimming and J lost 4 bases, with 20 bases between them. In DNA form, the CDR3 reads TGTGCCAGCAGCCGAACGACAGGAGAAAGGGCCACTGAAGCTTTCTTT. Encoded protein: CASSRTTGERATEAFF.

CDR3 amino acids: CASSSRQGWYTQYF. The CDR3 bases are TGTGCCAGCAGCTCGAGACAGGGATGGTACACGCAGTATTTT. The V gene is TRBV7-9, the J gene TRBJ2-3; TRBD1 matches at 7 bases. The V and J ends lost 4 bases and 9 bases, in that order; junction bases with no gene match: 10. Germline assignment: CDR1 SEHNR and CDR2 FQNEAQ (reference sequence). The CDR3 length is 14 residues.

The chain employs TRBV29-1 and TRBJ2-5, with 7 bases lining up with TRBD1. Trimming at V came to 4 bases and at J to 4 bases, leaving 6 bases not matched to a gene. The CDR3 sequence is 13 residues long. Germline CDR1 reads SQVTM; CDR2 reads ANQGSEA. CDR3: CSVAPSGGETQYF. The CDR3 region has the DNA TGCAGCGTTGCGCCTTCAGGGGGAGAGACCCAGTACTTC.

The chain carries TRBV13 and TRBJ2-1; 9 nucleotides line up with TRBD2. The germline CDR1 and CDR2 sequences are PRHDT and FYEKMQ (reference sequence). CDR3 length: 16 amino acids. Unmatched junction bases numbered 7, after V lost 0 bases and J lost 7 bases. CDR3 sequence reads: CASSLGGPSGVNEQFF. As DNA, the CDR3 is TGTGCCAGCAGCTTAGGCGGGCCTAGCGGGGTTAATGAGCAGTTCTTC.

The V call is TRBV4-2, the J call TRBJ2-3; D possibly corresponds to TRBD1 (5 bases). V was clipped by 2 bases and J by 0 bases, with 12 bases between them. This CDR3 comprises 16 residues. Germline V gene lookup returns CDR1 LGHNA and CDR2 YNFKEQ. In DNA form, the CDR3 reads TGTGCCAGCAGCCAACCTGGGGCGACTAGCACAGATACGCAGTATTTT. Protein sequence: CASSQPGATSTDTQYF.